The source of this T cell receptor (beta chain) is a study of T cell changes during pregnancy in multiple sclerosis (dated by TCRdb to about 2019). Regarding the research as a whole: In women with multiple sclerosis, the researchers looked at how the T cell repertoire shifted as pregnancy progressed.

The germline V gene yields SQVTM for CDR1 and ANQGSEA for CDR2. V lost 0 bases and J lost 3 bases; the stretch between them is 13 bases long. From cysteine to phenylalanine, the CDR3 is 15 amino acids long. Just CDR3 DNA is preserved here, 45 bases in frame from base 1. Comments on this clone: Its binding antigen is unknown. Within one base of it there is no much larger clone, and no base qualities were kept.

The receptor library was made with the immunoSEQ multiplex PCR assay. TCRdb carries this immuneACCESS record with in-frame sequences only. Its versions omit some clonotypes, under half of them owing to an unresolved V gene in the studies checked, with the rest unexplained. The sample includes roughly 45,000 clones, with approximately 90% observed a single time. The ten largest account for approximately 1.2% of the sample. Recombination linked TRBV29-1 to TRBJ2-3, with the D gene not confidently named. The source of this sequence is a female donor with multiple sclerosis, enrolled in a pregnancy study. The sample here was CD4+ T cells from peripheral blood mononuclear cells, taken in the second trimester of pregnancy. The bases are TGCAGCGTTGAAGACATGCTTTTCGGTACAGATACGCAGTATTTT. Translated, this is CSVEDMLFGTDTQYF.